This is a list of T cell receptor beta chains from one sample in a study of shared clonotypes between healthy human individuals. Generated by immunoSEQ multiplex PCR, the TCRdb table keeps only in-frame clones and is missing some. The data show around 180,000 clones, 90% to 95% seen once. Sequenced material: naive CD4+ T cells sorted from blood. All receptors come from a woman aged 25 to 39 in good health. The CDR3 runs from the conserved cysteine through the conserved F or W. Fields, in order: V gene, clone size, J gene, D gene, CDR3 protein, CDR3 DNA. D genes are given only for firm matches. The listing skips clone size in some rows; elsewhere it reads once, few, many or a size class.

>TRBV10-2|NA|TRBJ2-7|NA
CASSGPVEEQYF
TGCGCCAGCAGCGGCCCGGTCGAAGAGCAGTACTTC
>TRBV7-8|NA|TRBJ2-5|TRBD2
CASSLYGRAGETQYF
TGTGCCAGCAGCTTATACGGGAGGGCCGGAGAGACCCAGTACTTC
>TRBV7-3|NA|TRBJ1-1|NA
CASSLTSMNTEAFF
TGTGCCAGCAGCTTAACCTCGATGAACACTGAAGCTTTCTTT
>TRBV7-6|NA|TRBJ2-7|NA
CASSLTPRDGAYEQYF
TGTGCCAGCAGCTTAACCCCGAGGGACGGGGCCTACGAGCAGTACTTC
>TRBV27|NA|TRBJ2-7|NA
CASSLGAGPYEQYF
TGTGCCAGCAGTTTAGGGGCGGGACCCTACGAGCAGTACTTC
>TRBV4-2|NA|TRBJ2-3|TRBD2
CASSLTSGSTDTQYF
TGTGCCAGCAGCCTGACTAGCGGTAGCACAGATACGCAGTATTTT
>TRBV18|NA|TRBJ1-4|NA
CASSPNTGANEKLFF
TGTGCCAGCTCACCAAACACGGGGGCGAATGAAAAACTGTTTTTT
>TRBV6-5|NA|TRBJ2-2|NA
CASSYDRANTGELFF
TGTGCCAGCAGTTACGATAGAGCGAACACCGGGGAGCTGTTTTTT
>TRBV11-2|NA|TRBJ2-2|NA
CASSLNVDTGELFF
TGTGCCAGCAGCTTAAACGTGGACACCGGGGAGCTGTTTTTT
>TRBV28|few|TRBJ1-2|TRBD1
CASSLQGVSGYTF
TGTGCCAGCAGTTTACAGGGGGTGAGTGGCTACACCTTC
>TRBV18|NA|TRBJ1-1|NA
CASSPGAGYKNTEAFF
TGTGCCAGCTCACCCGGAGCTGGATACAAGAACACTGAAGCTTTCTTT
>TRBV28|NA|TRBJ1-2|NA
CASSVTSGGYTF
TGTGCCAGCAGTGTTACCTCGGGTGGCTACACCTTC
>TRBV29-1|NA|TRBJ2-2|NA
CSVAAGRNTGELFF
TGCAGCGTTGCGGCCGGGCGAAACACCGGGGAGCTGTTTTTT
>TRBV7-2|NA|TRBJ2-5|NA
CASSQSGRQETQYF
TGTGCCAGCAGCCAGTCGGGGCGCCAAGAGACCCAGTACTTC
>TRBV5-4|NA|TRBJ2-1|TRBD1
CASSSDRGYNEQFF
TGTGCCAGCAGTTCGGACAGGGGTTACAATGAGCAGTTCTTC
>TRBV5-1|NA|TRBJ2-7|NA
CASSPDGGEGDF
TGCGCCAGCAGCCCAGATGGTGGCGAAGGGGACTTC
>TRBV6-5|NA|TRBJ2-7|TRBD2
CASSRTSGIRKQYF
TGTGCCAGCAGTCGGACTAGCGGTATACGGAAGCAGTACTTC
>TRBV7-8|NA|TRBJ2-1|TRBD2
CASSAGIAGGPYEQFF
TGTGCCAGTTCGGCGGGGATAGCGGGAGGGCCCTATGAGCAGTTCTTC
>TRBV5-1|NA|TRBJ2-7|TRBD2
CASSLGPSGSGSGEQYF
TGCGCCAGCAGCTTGGGACCCTCAGGCAGCGGGAGTGGCGAGCAGTACTTC
>TRBV5-1|NA|TRBJ2-7|NA
CASGDTLGLADEQYF
TGCGCCAGCGGGGATACCTTGGGCCTAGCTGACGAGCAGTACTTC
>TRBV15|few|TRBJ2-7|NA
CATSRVPDSSDEQYF
TGTGCCACCAGCAGAGTTCCGGACAGTTCAGACGAGCAGTACTTC
>TRBV28|NA|TRBJ1-2|TRBD1
CASSGTGGFGYTF
TGTGCCAGCAGTGGGACAGGGGGTTTTGGCTACACCTTC
>TRBV15|NA|TRBJ2-1|NA
CATSRGRGGRGGNEQFF
TGTGCCACCAGCAGAGGACGAGGGGGCAGGGGAGGCAATGAGCAGTTCTTC
>TRBV7-2|NA|TRBJ2-1|NA
CASSLTQSSYNEQFF
TGTGCCAGCAGCTTAACCCAGAGCTCCTACAATGAGCAGTTCTTC
>TRBV5-4|NA|TRBJ2-1|NA
CARGGNEQFF
TGTGCCAGAGGGGGGAATGAGCAGTTCTTC
>TRBV28|NA|TRBJ1-3|NA
CASSSGPRGGNTIYF
TGTGCCAGCAGTTCCGGACCTCGCGGAGGAAACACCATATATTTT
>TRBV28|NA|TRBJ1-1|TRBD1
CASSILGQGDWYTEAFF
TGTGCCAGCAGTATCCTCGGACAGGGGGATTGGTACACTGAAGCTTTCTTT
>TRBV5-1|NA|TRBJ1-2|TRBD1
CASSSTGQDGGYTF
TGCGCCAGCAGCTCAACGGGACAGGATGGGGGCTACACCTTC
>TRBV7-3|NA|TRBJ2-2|TRBD2
CEGRERNTGELFF
TGTGAGGGGCGGGAGAGAAACACCGGGGAGCTGTTTTTT
>TRBV19|NA|TRBJ1-5|NA
CASSKTWVGSNQPQHF
TGTGCCAGTAGTAAAACCTGGGTCGGAAGCAATCAGCCCCAGCATTTT
>TRBV28|NA|TRBJ1-2|NA
CASRSPGLIGWGYTF
TGTGCCAGCAGATCCCCGGGTTTGATCGGATGGGGCTACACCTTC
>TRBV10-3|NA|TRBJ1-1|TRBD1
CAIRAGTGEGNTEAFF
TGTGCCATCAGAGCCGGGACAGGGGAGGGGAACACTGAAGCTTTCTTT
>TRBV4-1|NA|TRBJ1-2|TRBD1
CASSRWDRTKDGYTF
TGCGCCAGCAGCCGGTGGGACAGGACTAAGGATGGCTACACCTTC
>TRBV5-1|NA|TRBJ2-5|NA
CASSLSRQAGETQYF
TGCGCCAGCAGCTTGAGTCGTCAGGCCGGGGAGACCCAGTACTTC
>TRBV18|NA|TRBJ2-7|NA
CASSPRTGHYEQYF
TGTGCCAGCTCACCAAGGACCGGGCACTACGAGCAGTACTTC
>TRBV18|NA|TRBJ2-7|NA
CASSPAGPPYEQYF
TGTGCCAGCTCACCAGCGGGACCGCCATACGAGCAGTACTTC
>TRBV6-1|NA|TRBJ2-3|TRBD2
CASSVTSGRGTDTQYF
TGTGCCAGCAGTGTCACTAGCGGGAGGGGCACAGATACGCAGTATTTT
>TRBV7-9|NA|TRBJ2-3|TRBD1
CASSLTTGGTDTQYF
TGTGCCAGCAGCTTAACGACAGGGGGTACAGATACGCAGTATTTT
>TRBV27|few|TRBJ1-2|NA
CASSLGPREGYTF
TGTGCCAGCAGTCTCGGACCGAGGGAGGGCTACACCTTC
>TRBV7-3|NA|TRBJ2-3|NA
CASSLRGGTDTQYF
TGTGCCAGCAGCTTAAGGGGGGGCACAGATACGCAGTATTTT
>TRBV21-1|NA|TRBJ2-1|NA
CAGSNGTPYNEQFF
TGTGCCGGCAGCAACGGGACTCCTTACAATGAGCAGTTCTTC
>TRBV2|NA|TRBJ2-7|NA
CASSDDPIGPYEQYF
TGTGCCAGCAGTGATGACCCCATTGGTCCCTACGAGCAGTACTTC
>TRBV9|once|TRBJ2-6|TRBD1
CASSGGTGSSGANVLTF
TGTGCCAGCAGCGGAGGGACAGGGAGCTCTGGGGCCAACGTCCTGACTTTC
>TRBV28|NA|TRBJ1-5|TRBD1
CASTTGQGNQPQHF
TGTGCCAGCACCACGGGACAGGGGAATCAGCCCCAGCATTTT
>TRBV28|once|TRBJ1-1|NA
CASSSHGRTEAFF
TGTGCCAGCAGTTCCCACGGACGGACTGAAGCTTTCTTT
>TRBV11-2|NA|TRBJ1-4|TRBD1
CASSFGDRGLTNEKLFF
TGTGCCAGCAGCTTCGGGGACAGGGGCCTCACTAATGAAAAACTGTTTTTT
>TRBV10-2|once|TRBJ2-7|NA
CASSDGGSPYEQYF
TGCGCCAGCAGTGATGGGGGGTCCCCCTACGAGCAGTACTTC
>TRBV10-3|few|TRBJ2-7|TRBD1
CAISSRQGVLDEQYF
TGTGCCATCAGTTCCCGACAGGGAGTGCTCGACGAGCAGTACTTC
>TRBV2|NA|TRBJ2-5|NA
CASSEAKQLQYF
TGTGCCAGCAGTGAAGCGAAACAGCTACAGTACTTC
>TRBV5-1|NA|TRBJ1-1|TRBD1
CASSATTGAGEAFF
TGCGCCAGCAGCGCCACGACAGGGGCGGGTGAAGCTTTCTTT